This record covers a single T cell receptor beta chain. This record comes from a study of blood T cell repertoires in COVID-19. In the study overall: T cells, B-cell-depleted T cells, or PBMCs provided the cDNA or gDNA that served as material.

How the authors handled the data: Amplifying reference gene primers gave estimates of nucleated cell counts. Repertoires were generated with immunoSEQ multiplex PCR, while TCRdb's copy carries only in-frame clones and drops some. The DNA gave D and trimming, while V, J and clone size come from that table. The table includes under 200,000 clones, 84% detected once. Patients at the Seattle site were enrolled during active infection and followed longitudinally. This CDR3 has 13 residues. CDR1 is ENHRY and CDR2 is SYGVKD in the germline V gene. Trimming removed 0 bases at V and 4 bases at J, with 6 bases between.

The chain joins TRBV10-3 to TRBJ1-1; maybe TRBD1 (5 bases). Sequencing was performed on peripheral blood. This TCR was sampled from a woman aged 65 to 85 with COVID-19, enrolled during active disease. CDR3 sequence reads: CAISESDTTEAFF. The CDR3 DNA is TGTGCCATCAGTGAGTCGGACACCACTGAAGCTTTCTTT.